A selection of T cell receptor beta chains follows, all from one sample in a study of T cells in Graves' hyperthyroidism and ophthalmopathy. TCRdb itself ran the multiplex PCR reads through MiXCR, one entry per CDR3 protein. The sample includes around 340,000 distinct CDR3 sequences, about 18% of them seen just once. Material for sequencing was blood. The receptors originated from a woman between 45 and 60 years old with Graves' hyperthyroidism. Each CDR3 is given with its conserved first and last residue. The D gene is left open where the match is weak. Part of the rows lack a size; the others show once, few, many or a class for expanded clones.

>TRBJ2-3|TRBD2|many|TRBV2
TGTGCCAGCAGAGCCCTAGCGGCCAACACAGATACGCAGTATTTT
CASRALAANTDTQYF
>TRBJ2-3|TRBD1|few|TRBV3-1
TGTGCCAGCAGCCATAATGAGGGGGCAACAGATACGCAGTATTTT
CASSHNEGATDTQYF
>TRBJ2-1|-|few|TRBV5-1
TGCGCCAGCAGCTTGTCACCAGGGCGAGATGAGCAGTTCTTC
CASSLSPGRDEQFF
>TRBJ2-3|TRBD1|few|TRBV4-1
TGCGCCAGCAGCCAAGTTGAGGGGGCCACAGATACGCAGTATTTT
CASSQVEGATDTQYF
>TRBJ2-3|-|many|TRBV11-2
TGTGCCAGCAGCTTAGTCGCCCCCGGAACGGCAGATACGCAGTATTTT
CASSLVAPGTADTQYF
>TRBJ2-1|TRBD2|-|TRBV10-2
TGCGCCAGCGACCCCGGGACTAGCGGGGGTTACAATGAGCAGTTCTTC
CASDPGTSGGYNEQFF
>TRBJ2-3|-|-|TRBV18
TGTGCCAGCTCACCTAAAATTTCGGGAGATACGCAGTATTTT
CASSPKISGDTQYF
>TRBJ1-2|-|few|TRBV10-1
TGCGCCAGCAGTGAAGATCCTAACTATGGCTACACCTTC
CASSEDPNYGYTF
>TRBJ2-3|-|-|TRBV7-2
TGTGCCAGCAGCTCCTGGGTTCTTATCACAGATACGCAGTATTTT
CASSSWVLITDTQYF
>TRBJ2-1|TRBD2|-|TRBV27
TGTGCCAGCAGTTTATCTAGACTAGCCTACACGGGGTCCGATGAGCAGTTCTTC
CASSLSRLAYTGSDEQFF
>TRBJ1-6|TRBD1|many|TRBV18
TGTGCCAGCGGATCGACAGGGGCGGATTCACCCCTCCACTTT
CASGSTGADSPLHF
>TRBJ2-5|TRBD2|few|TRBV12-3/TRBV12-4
TGTGCCAGCAGTTTAAGGTCTAGCGGGGGTCAAGAGACCCAGTACTTC
CASSLRSSGGQETQYF
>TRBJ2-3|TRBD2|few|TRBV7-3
TGTGCCAGCAGCCCTAGCGGGGGGGCGCCAGATACGCAGTATTTT
CASSPSGGAPDTQYF
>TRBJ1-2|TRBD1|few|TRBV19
TGTGCCAGTAGTACACAGGGGAGACTTGACTATGGCTACACCTTC
CASSTQGRLDYGYTF
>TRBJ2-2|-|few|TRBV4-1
TGCGCCAGCGGCTATCGTGTGGCGAACACCGGGGAGCTGTTTTTT
CASGYRVANTGELFF
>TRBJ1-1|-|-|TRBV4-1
TGCGCCAGCAGCCAAGAAGCAGGGTTCGACACTGAAGCTTTCTTT
CASSQEAGFDTEAFF
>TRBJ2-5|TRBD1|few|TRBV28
TGTGCCAGCAGGACAGGGATGGAGACCCAGTACTTC
CASRTGMETQYF
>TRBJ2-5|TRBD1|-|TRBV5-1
TGCGCCAGCAGCCCCGACAGGGGGTCGTACCAAGAGACCCAGTACTTC
CASSPDRGSYQETQYF
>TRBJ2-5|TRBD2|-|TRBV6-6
TGTGCCAGCAGTTACACTTGGACTAGCGGCGAGACCCAGTACTTC
CASSYTWTSGETQYF
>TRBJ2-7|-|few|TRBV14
TGTGCCAGCAGCCAAGGGGACTGGTACAAATACGAGCAGTACTTC
CASSQGDWYKYEQYF
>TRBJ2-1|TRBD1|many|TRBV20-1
TGCAGTGCTAGAGCAGATGGGAGACAGGGGGCAGGATCCTACAATGAGCAGTTCTTC
CSARADGRQGAGSYNEQFF
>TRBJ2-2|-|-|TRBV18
TGTGCCAGCTCACCAGGAGACAGAGGGGACGGCGGGGAGCTGTTTTTT
CASSPGDRGDGGELFF
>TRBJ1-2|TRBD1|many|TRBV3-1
TGTGCCAGCAGCTCGAGAGGGACAGCCGCTAACTATGGCTACACCTTC
CASSSRGTAANYGYTF
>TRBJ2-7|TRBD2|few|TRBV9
TGTGCCAGCAGCGTAGAGCCGGGAGGGCAGGCCGAGCAGTACTTC
CASSVEPGGQAEQYF
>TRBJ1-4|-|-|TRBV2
TGTGCCAGCAGTTACAGGACAGCAACTAATGAAAAACTGTTTTTT
CASSYRTATNEKLFF
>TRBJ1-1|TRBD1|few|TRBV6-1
TGTGCCAGCTCATCAGGGGGAATGAACACTGAAGCTTTCTTT
CASSSGGMNTEAFF
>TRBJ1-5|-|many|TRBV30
TGTGCCTGGAGTTGGAAGGTTCCGCTATCTAATCAGCCCCAGCATTTT
CAWSWKVPLSNQPQHF
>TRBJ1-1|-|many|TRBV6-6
TGTGCCAGCAGTTACTCGGGGACGGTGAACACTGAAGCTTTCTTT
CASSYSGTVNTEAFF
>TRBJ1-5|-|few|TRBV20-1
TGCAGTGCTAGAGATGGCGGTGCTGGGGGCAATCAGCCCCAGCATTTT
CSARDGGAGGNQPQHF
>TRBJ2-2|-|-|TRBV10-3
TGTACCATCAGTGAGTCCGGAGACACCGGGGAGCTGTTTTTT
CTISESGDTGELFF
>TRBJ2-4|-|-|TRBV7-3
TGTGCCAGCAGCTCCCCCGGGACATCCTTAATGCTAGACATTCAGTACTTC
CASSSPGTSLMLDIQYF
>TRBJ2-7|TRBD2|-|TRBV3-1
TGTGCCAGCAGCTCCACTAGCGGGGGCCGTTCCTACGAGCAGTACTTC
CASSSTSGGRSYEQYF
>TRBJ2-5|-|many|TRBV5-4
TGTGCCAGCAGCCCAGCCAGGGGGAGGCAAGAGACCCAGTACTTC
CASSPARGRQETQYF
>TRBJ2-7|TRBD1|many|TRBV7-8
TGTGCCAGCAGCGCGAGGGACAGGCCCTACGAGCAGTACTTC
CASSARDRPYEQYF
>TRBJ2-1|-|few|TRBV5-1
TGCGCCAGCAGCTTGGATGGAGTCTACAATGAGCAGTTCTTC
CASSLDGVYNEQFF
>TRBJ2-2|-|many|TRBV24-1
TGTGCCACCAGTGATACCCGGGAAGGATCGGGCGGCACCGGGGAGCTGTTTTTT
CATSDTREGSGGTGELFF
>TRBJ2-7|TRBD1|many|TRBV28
TGTGCCAGCAGTTCCGACAGGGGAACGGACGAGCAGTACTTC
CASSSDRGTDEQYF
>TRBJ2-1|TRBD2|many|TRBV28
TGTGCCAGTAATAGCGGGAGGGCATCATGGTCCTACAATGAGCAGTTCTTC
CASNSGRASWSYNEQFF
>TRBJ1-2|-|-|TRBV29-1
TGCAGCGTTGAGTTTCAGGGTGTTGGCTACACCTTC
CSVEFQGVGYTF
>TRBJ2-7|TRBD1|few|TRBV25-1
TGTGCCAGCAGTGCGGAGCTCTGGGACAGCCCTTACGAGCAGTACTTC
CASSAELWDSPYEQYF
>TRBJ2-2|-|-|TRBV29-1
TGCAGCGTTGACCAGGGTTGGACCGGGGAGCTGTTTTTT
CSVDQGWTGELFF
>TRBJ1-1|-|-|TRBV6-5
TGTGCCAGCAGTTATTCAAGGTCGGACACTGAAGCTTTCTTT
CASSYSRSDTEAFF
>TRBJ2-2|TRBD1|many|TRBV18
TGTGCCAGCTCACCAGGACAGGGGGCCGCCGGGGAGCTGTTTTTT
CASSPGQGAAGELFF
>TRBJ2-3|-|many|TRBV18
TGTGCCAGCTCACCGTTCGTCCGCAGAGATGGGAACCCAGATACGCAGTATTTT
CASSPFVRRDGNPDTQYF
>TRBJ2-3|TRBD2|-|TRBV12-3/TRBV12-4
TGTGCCAGCAGTCCCTCAGGACTAGCTGGCACAGATACGCAGTATTTT
CASSPSGLAGTDTQYF